Following are 20 T cell receptor beta chains from one sample sequenced in a study of cytomegalovirus exposure and HLA in healthy donors. Here immunoSEQ multiplex PCR was the method, and the copy in TCRdb shows in-frame clones only, minus some. The sample consists of 130,000 to 150,000 clones, roughly 91% of them appearing once. The sequencing input was PBMCs. These receptor sequences come from a woman under 30 in good health and CMV-seropositive.

This chain links TRBV7-9 with TRBJ2-7; 9 nucleotides line up with TRBD1. Germline V gene data show CDR1 as SEHNR and CDR2 as FQNEAQ (reference sequence). The CDR3 sequence is 14 residues long. Germline trimming cut 4 bases from V and 6 bases from J; bases unmatched to any gene: 7. The CDR3 loop is CASSSSQGAGEQYF. DNA for the CDR3: TGTGCCAGCAGCTCGTCACAGGGGGCGGGCGAGCAGTACTTC.

The chain recombines TRBV18 with TRBJ2-3, with 9 bases identical to TRBD2. V gave up 1 base and J gave up 1 base; unmatched junction bases: 0. Germline CDR1 and CDR2: KGHSH and LQKENI. CDR3 length: 15 amino acids. The CDR3 region has the DNA TGTGCCAGCTCACCACGGACTAGCGGCACAGATACGCAGTATTTT. Residues: CASSPRTSGTDTQYF. Full variable domain (rest looked up from reference TRBV18 and TRBJ2-3): NAGVMQNPRHLVRRRGQEARLRCSPMKGHSHVYWYRQLPEEGLKFMVYLQKENIIDESGMPKERFSAEFPKEGPSILRIQQVVRGDSAAYFCASSPRTSGTDTQYFGPGTRLTVL.

The chain employs TRBV28 and TRBJ1-5, with 8 positions matching TRBD1. CDR3 length equals 15 residues. Germline trimming cut 7 bases from V and 2 bases from J; bases unmatched to any gene: 7. From germline, CDR1 is MDHEN and CDR2 SYDVKM. The CDR3 region is CASTPDREGNQPQHF. The DNA for the CDR3 is TGTGCCAGCACCCCGGACAGGGAGGGCAATCAGCCCCAGCATTTT.

The J gene is TRBJ1-3, the V gene TRBV15; TRBD1 matches 8 bases. The V gene end was trimmed by 0 bases and the J gene end by 4 bases; junction bases not matched to a gene: 8. Germline-derived CDR1 and CDR2 are LNHNV and YYDKDF (reference sequence). This CDR3 contains 17 residues. The CDR3 is CATSRDPQGAMGNTIYF. In DNA, the CDR3 is TGTGCCACCAGCAGAGATCCCCAGGGGGCGATGGGAAACACCATATATTTT. The full variable domain, in which reference TRBV15 and TRBJ1-3 provide the parts outside the CDR3, is DAMVIQNPRYQVTQFGKPVTLSCSQTLNHNVMYWYQQKSSQAPKLLFHYYDKDFNNEADTPDNFQSRRPNTSFCFLDIRSPGLGDTAMYLCATSRDPQGAMGNTIYFGEGSWLTVV.

The chain carries TRBV6-5 and TRBJ2-7; TRBD2 aligns across 12 bases. This CDR3 is built from 14 residues. J gave up 7 bases and V 2 bases, and 3 bases lay outside the gene matches. Germline-derived CDR1 and CDR2 are MNHEY and SVGAGI. The CDR3 nucleotides read TGTGCCAGCAGTTACCCCGGACTAGCGGGAGAGCAGTACTTC. Translated, it gives CASSYPGLAGEQYF.

This clone was seen a few times. The gene calls are TRBV10-3 and TRBJ1-5, with D perhaps matching TRBD1 (5 bases). V was clipped by 8 bases and J by 5 bases, with 13 bases between them. The CDR3 has 13 residues. Germline CDR1 reads ENHRY; CDR2 reads SYGVKD. The CDR3 region is CAISKGVDQPQHF. CDR3 sequence (DNA): TGTGCCATCTCAAAAGGGGTTGATCAGCCCCAGCATTTT.

This rearrangement joins TRBV30 to TRBJ2-7, with 9 bases matching TRBD2. The CDR3 covers 15 residues. CDR1 is GTSNPN and CDR2 is SVGIG in the germline V gene (reference sequence). With V trimmed by 0 bases and J by 7 bases, 10 bases remained unmatched. As DNA, the CDR3 is TGTGCCTGGAGTGTACGGGTTGGGCTAGCGGGAGAGCAGTACTTC. The encoded protein is CAWSVRVGLAGEQYF.

V is TRBV29-1 and J is TRBJ2-2; no clear D. The CDR3 is 16 residues long. Trimming shortened V by 0 bases and J by 1 base, and 12 bases separated the two germline ends. The V gene's germline CDR1 is SQVTM and CDR2 ANQGSEA. CDR3 region: CSVEEDSILNTGELFF. In DNA form, the CDR3 reads TGCAGCGTTGAAGAAGACTCGATACTGAACACCGGGGAGCTGTTTTTT.

This clone was counted a few times. The DNA of the CDR3 is TGTGCCAGCAGAGGACTGTCCCAAGAGACCCAGTACTTC. Its translation is CASRGLSQETQYF. The chain links TRBV28 to TRBJ2-5; maybe TRBD2 (5 bases). Trimming left V 6 bases short and J 1 base short, with 9 bases between. CDR3 length: 13 amino acids. CDR1 and CDR2 from the germline V gene are MDHEN and SYDVKM. Looking up the rest from reference TRBV28 and TRBJ2-5 gives the full variable domain: DVKVTQSSRYLVKRTGEKVFLECVQDMDHENMFWYRQDPGLGLRLIYFSYDVKMKEKGDIPEGYSVSREKKERFSLILESASTNQTSMYLCASRGLSQETQYFGPGTRLLVL.

V usage is TRBV4-3 and J usage is TRBJ1-5, with a possible D match to TRBD1 (5 bases). The germline V gene encodes CDR1 LGHNA and CDR2 YSLEER. The CDR3 is made up of 15 amino acids. V lost 0 bases to trimming and J lost 4 bases, with 10 bases between them. For the CDR3, the DNA is TGCGCCAGCAGCCAAGATCTGGGGGGAAATCAGCCCCAGCATTTT. Translation gives CASSQDLGGNQPQHF.

The CDR3 protein is CASSLEGASYGYTF. CDR3 nucleotides: TGTGCCAGCAGTTTGGAGGGGGCATCGTATGGCTACACCTTC. The rearrangement links TRBV28 to TRBJ1-2; 7 bases line up with TRBD1. Germline CDR1 reads MDHEN; CDR2 reads SYDVKM. The ends lost 3 bases at V and 5 bases at J; junction bases unmatched: 6. The CDR3 contains 14 residues.

The chain carries TRBV4-3 and TRBJ2-2; 8 nucleotides line up with TRBD2. The CDR3 covers 15 residues. After removal of 5 bases from V and 5 bases from J, the junction contained 7 bases not matched to a gene. CDR1 is LGHNA and CDR2 is YSLEER in the germline V gene. The CDR3 region has the DNA TGCGCCAGCAGCTCCCAGCGGGAGTCGACCGGGGAGCTGTTTTTT. This codes for CASSSQRESTGELFF.

This clone was counted a single time. The chain combines TRBV5-1 with TRBJ1-1, with 8 bases fitting TRBD1. Per germline, CDR1 SGHRS and CDR2 YFSETQ. J was trimmed by 2 bases and V by 5 bases; bases with no gene match: 8. The CDR3 runs 15 residues. The CDR3 loop reads CASRADRVRNTEAFF. DNA of the CDR3: TGCGCCAGCAGGGCGGACAGGGTAAGAAACACTGAAGCTTTCTTT.

This clone has just one count. The genes are TRBV29-1 and TRBJ2-7; possible D gene TRBD1, 5 bases. The V gene's germline CDR1 is SQVTM and CDR2 ANQGSEA. The CDR3 covers 12 residues. Trimming stripped 5 bases from V and 3 bases from J, with 11 bases between. CDR3 coding DNA: TGCAGCGTTACGACAGCGTTCTACGAGCAGTACTTC. Its protein product is CSVTTAFYEQYF.

The chain joins TRBV27 to TRBJ2-1; TRBD2 aligns across 14 bases. J lost 4 bases, V lost 5 bases, and 7 bases had no gene match. The CDR3 totals 17 residues. The germline gives CDR1 MNHEY, CDR2 SMNVEV (reference sequence). In nucleotides, the CDR3 is TGTGCCAGCAGTAGACTAGCGGGAGGGGCGGGATACAATGAGCAGTTCTTC. This gives the protein CASSRLAGGAGYNEQFF.

The gene calls are TRBV7-9 and TRBJ2-3, with 8 nucleotides matching TRBD2. The germline V gene encodes CDR1 SEHNR and CDR2 FQNEAQ (reference sequence). The CDR3 spans 15 residues. V trimming: 5 bases; J trimming: 6 bases; junction bases outside the gene matches: 10. The CDR3: CASSLTGGPTDTQYF. The CDR3 DNA follows: TGTGCCAGCAGCCTTACGGGAGGGCCTACCGATACGCAGTATTTT.

This clone was picked up one time. The V call is TRBV5-1, the J call TRBJ2-1; 9 bases agree with TRBD1. CDR1 SGHRS and CDR2 YFSETQ come from the germline V gene. After removal of 4 bases from V and 8 bases from J, the junction contained 13 bases not matched to a gene. The CDR3 length is 16 residues. This chain's CDR3 is CASSPPRDRVSDEQFF. The CDR3 DNA reads TGCGCCAGCAGCCCGCCCCGGGACAGGGTTAGCGATGAGCAGTTCTTC.

The chain has TRBV12-5 and TRBJ1-5; tentatively, D is TRBD1 (5 bases). V was pared by 6 bases and J by 3 bases, with 12 bases between. This CDR3 is 14 amino acids long. Germline values: CDR1 LGHNT, CDR2 FRNRAP. As DNA, the CDR3 is TGTGCTAGTGGACCAGACAGTCTCAATCAGCCCCAGCATTTT. Translation: CASGPDSLNQPQHF.

CDR3 sequence reads: CASSSSLNTEAFF. CDR3 DNA: TGTGCCAGCAGCTCCAGTCTGAACACTGAAGCTTTCTTT. The chain couples TRBV13 to TRBJ1-1, with D unclear. The V end was cut by 4 bases, the J end by 0 bases, with 6 bases between. The germline V gene has CDR1 PRHDT and CDR2 FYEKMQ (reference sequence). This CDR3 comprises 13 residues.

This rearrangement joins TRBV11-2 to TRBJ1-1; D gene uncertain. Germline loops: CDR1 SGHAT, CDR2 FQNNGV. The CDR3 is made up of 16 amino acids. V was trimmed by 1 base and J by 2 bases, leaving 14 bases between them. CDR3 in amino acids: CASSLGPPQRNTEAFF. CDR3 in DNA: TGTGCCAGCAGCTTAGGGCCCCCCCAACGAAACACTGAAGCTTTCTTT.